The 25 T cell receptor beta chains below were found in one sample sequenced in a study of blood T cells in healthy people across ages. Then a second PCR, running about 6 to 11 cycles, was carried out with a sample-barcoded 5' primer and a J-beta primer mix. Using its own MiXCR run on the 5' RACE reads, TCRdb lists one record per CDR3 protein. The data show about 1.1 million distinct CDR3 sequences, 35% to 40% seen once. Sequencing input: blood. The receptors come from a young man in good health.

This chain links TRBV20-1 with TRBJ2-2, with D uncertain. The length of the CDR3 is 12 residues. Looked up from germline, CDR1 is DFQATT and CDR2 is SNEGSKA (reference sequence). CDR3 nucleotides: TGCACCCTAACAATTAACACCGGGGAGCTGTTTTTT. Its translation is CTLTINTGELFF.

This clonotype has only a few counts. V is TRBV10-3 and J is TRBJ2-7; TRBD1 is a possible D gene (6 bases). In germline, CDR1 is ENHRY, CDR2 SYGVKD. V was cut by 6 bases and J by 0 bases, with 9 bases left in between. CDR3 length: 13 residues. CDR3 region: CAIRPGDSYEQYF. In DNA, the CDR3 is TGTGCCATCAGGCCAGGGGACTCCTACGAGCAGTACTTC.

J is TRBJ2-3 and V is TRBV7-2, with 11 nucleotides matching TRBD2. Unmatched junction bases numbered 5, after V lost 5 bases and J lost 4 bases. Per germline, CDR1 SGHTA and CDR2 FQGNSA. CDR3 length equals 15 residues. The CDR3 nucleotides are TGTGCCAGCAGCGTGACTAGCGGGACCGCAGATACGCAGTATTTT. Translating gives CASSVTSGTADTQYF.

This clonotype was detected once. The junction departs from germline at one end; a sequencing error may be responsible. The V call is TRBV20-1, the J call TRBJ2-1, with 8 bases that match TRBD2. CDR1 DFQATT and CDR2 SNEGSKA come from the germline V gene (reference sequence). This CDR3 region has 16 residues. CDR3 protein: CSAPERGGPSYKEQFF. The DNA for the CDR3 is TGCAGTGCTCCTGAACGGGGGGGCCCATCCTACAAGGAGCAGTTCTTC.

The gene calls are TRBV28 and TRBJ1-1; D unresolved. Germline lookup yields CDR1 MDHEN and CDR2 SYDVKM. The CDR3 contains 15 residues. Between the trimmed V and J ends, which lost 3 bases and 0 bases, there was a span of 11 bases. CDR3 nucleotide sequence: TGTGCCAGCAGTTTTAATGAGCTTATGAACACTGAAGCTTTCTTT. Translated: CASSFNELMNTEAFF.

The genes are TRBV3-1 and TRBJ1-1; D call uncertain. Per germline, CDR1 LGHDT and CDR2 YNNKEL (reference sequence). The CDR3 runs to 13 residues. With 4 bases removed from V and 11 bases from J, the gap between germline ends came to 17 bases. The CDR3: CASSRNPGLAAFF. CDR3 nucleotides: TGTGCCAGCAGCCGCAACCCTGGCCTGGCGGCTTTCTTT.

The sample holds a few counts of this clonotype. CDR3 coding DNA: TGCAGTGCTGGAGGAGGGGACAAAGTTTCCCTCTACGAGCAGTACTTC. Protein: CSAGGGDKVSLYEQYF. J is TRBJ2-7 and V is TRBV20-1; D may match TRBD1 or TRBD2 (6 bases each). Germline V gene lookup returns CDR1 DFQATT and CDR2 SNEGSKA (reference sequence). The CDR3 has 16 amino acids. V lost 5 bases and J lost 3, with 23 bases in between.

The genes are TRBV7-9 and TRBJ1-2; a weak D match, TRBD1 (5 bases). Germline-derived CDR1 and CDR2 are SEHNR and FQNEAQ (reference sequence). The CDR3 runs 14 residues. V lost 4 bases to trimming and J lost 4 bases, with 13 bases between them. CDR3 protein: CASSSGPFLYGYTF. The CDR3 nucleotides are TGTGCCAGCAGCTCGGGACCCTTTCTCTATGGCTACACCTTC.

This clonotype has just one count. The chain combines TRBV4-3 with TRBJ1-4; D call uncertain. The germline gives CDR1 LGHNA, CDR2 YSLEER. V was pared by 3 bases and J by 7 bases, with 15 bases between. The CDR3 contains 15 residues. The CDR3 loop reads CASSQSPDGSEKLFF. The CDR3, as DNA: TGCGCCAGCAGCCAGTCTCCCGATGGGAGTGAAAAACTGTTTTTT.

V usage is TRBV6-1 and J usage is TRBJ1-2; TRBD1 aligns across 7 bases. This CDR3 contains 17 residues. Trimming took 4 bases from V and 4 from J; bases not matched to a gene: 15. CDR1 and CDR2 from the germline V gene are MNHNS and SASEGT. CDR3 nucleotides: TGTGCCAGCAGTGCTTACACCCTGGGGACAGCTTCCTATGGCTACACCTTC. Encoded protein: CASSAYTLGTASYGYTF.

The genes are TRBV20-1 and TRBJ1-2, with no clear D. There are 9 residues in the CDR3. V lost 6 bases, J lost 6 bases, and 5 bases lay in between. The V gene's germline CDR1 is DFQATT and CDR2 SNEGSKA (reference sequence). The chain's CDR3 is CSALNGYTF. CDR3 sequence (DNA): TGCAGTGCCTTAAATGGCTACACCTTC.

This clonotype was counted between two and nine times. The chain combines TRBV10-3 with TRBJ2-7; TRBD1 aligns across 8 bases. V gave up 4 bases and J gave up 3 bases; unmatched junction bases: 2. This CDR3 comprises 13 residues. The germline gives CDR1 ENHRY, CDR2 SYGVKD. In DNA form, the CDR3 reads TGTGCCATCAGTGGGACAGGGTTCTACGAGCAGTACTTC. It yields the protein CAISGTGFYEQYF.

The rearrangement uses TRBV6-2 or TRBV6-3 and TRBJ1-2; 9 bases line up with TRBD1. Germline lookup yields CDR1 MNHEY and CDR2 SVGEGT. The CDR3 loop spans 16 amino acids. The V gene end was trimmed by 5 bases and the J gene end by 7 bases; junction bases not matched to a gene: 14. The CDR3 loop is CASSTLPGQGSCGYTF. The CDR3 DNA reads TGTGCCAGCAGTACCCTTCCGGGACAGGGTTCTTGTGGCTACACCTTC.

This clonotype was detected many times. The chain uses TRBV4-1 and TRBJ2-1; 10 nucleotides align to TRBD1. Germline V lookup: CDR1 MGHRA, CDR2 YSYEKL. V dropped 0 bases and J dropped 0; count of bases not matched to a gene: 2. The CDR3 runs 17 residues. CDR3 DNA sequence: TGCGCCAGCAGCCAAGATCGGGACAGGGGCTCCTACAATGAGCAGTTCTTC. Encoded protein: CASSQDRDRGSYNEQFF.

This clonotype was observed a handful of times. The CDR3 nucleotides are TGTGCCAGCAGTGGGACAGACTACGAGCAGTACTTC. Its protein product is CASSGTDYEQYF. The rearrangement links TRBV2 to TRBJ2-7, with D possibly matching TRBD1 (6 bases). CDR3 length equals 12 residues. CDR1 SNHLY and CDR2 FYNNEI come from the germline V gene. Trimming stripped 4 bases from V and 3 bases from J, with 7 bases between. Full variable domain (remainder filled in from reference TRBV2 and TRBJ2-7): EPEVTQTPSHQVTQMGQEVILRCVPISNHLYFYWYRQILGQKVEFLVSFYNNEISEKSEIFDDQFSVERPDGSNFTLKIRSTKLEDSAMYFCASSGTDYEQYFGPGTRLTVT.

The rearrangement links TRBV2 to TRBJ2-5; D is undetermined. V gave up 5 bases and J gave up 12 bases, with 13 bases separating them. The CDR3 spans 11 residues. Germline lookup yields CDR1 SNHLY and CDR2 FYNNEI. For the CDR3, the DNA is TGTGCCAGCAGTTTGTCAAGAGTGGAGTACTTC. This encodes CASSLSRVEYF.

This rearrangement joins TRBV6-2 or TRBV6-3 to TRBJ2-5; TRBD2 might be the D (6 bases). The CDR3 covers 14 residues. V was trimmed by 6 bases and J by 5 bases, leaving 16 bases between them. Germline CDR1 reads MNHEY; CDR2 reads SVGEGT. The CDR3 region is CASSRLGGTETQYF. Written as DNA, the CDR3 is TGTGCCAGCAGCCGACTGGGGGGAACGGAGACCCAGTACTTC.

Here the CDR3 reads CASSGLAGSETQYF. The CDR3 DNA follows: TGTGCCAGCAGTGGACTAGCGGGTAGCGAGACCCAGTACTTC. V is TRBV6-5 and J is TRBJ2-5; 11 bases fit TRBD2. This CDR3 comprises 14 residues. Trimming took 5 bases from V and 5 from J; bases not matched to a gene: 4. Germline CDR1 is MNHEY and CDR2 is SVGAGI.

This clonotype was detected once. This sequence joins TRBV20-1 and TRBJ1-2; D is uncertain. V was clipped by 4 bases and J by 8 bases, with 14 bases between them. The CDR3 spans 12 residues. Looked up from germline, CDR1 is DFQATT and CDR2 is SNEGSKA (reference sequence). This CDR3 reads CSATRSEEGYTF. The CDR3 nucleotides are TGCAGTGCTACCAGGTCCGAGGAGGGCTACACCTTC.

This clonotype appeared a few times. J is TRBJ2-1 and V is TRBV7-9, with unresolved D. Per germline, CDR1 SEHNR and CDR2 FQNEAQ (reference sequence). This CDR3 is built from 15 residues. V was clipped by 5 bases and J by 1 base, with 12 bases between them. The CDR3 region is CASSTPWRSYNEQFF. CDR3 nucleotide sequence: TGTGCCAGCAGCACCCCATGGCGGTCCTACAATGAGCAGTTCTTC.

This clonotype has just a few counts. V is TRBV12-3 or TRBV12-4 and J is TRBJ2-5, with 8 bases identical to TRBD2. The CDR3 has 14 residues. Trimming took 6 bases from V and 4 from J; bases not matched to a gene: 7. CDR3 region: CASRYTSGGETQYF. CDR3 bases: TGTGCCAGCAGGTATACCAGCGGGGGAGAGACCCAGTACTTC.

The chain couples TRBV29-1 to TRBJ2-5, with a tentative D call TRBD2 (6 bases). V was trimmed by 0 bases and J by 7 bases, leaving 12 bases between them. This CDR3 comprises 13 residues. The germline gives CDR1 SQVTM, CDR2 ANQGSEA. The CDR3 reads CSVEEMAGRTQYF. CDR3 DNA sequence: TGCAGCGTTGAAGAGATGGCGGGGCGGACCCAGTACTTC.

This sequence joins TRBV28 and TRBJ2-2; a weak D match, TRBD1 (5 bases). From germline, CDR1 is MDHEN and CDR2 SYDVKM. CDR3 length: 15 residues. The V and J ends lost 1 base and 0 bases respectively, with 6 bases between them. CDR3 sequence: CASSLLDTNTGELFF. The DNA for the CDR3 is TGTGCCAGCAGTTTATTGGACACGAACACCGGGGAGCTGTTTTTT.

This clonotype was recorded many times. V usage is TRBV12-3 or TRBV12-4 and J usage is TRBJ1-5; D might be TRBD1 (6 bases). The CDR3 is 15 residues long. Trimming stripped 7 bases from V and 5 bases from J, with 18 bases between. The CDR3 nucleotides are TGTGCCAGCAATCCGGGACAAAATGTTGATCAGCCCCAGCATTTT. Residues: CASNPGQNVDQPQHF.

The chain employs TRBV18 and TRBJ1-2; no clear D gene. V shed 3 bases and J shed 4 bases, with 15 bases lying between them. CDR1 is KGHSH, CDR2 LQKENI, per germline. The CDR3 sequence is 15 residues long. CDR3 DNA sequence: TGTGCCAGCTCACCCCTTCCGGCCTCCTCCTATGGCTACACCTTC. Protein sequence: CASSPLPASSYGYTF.